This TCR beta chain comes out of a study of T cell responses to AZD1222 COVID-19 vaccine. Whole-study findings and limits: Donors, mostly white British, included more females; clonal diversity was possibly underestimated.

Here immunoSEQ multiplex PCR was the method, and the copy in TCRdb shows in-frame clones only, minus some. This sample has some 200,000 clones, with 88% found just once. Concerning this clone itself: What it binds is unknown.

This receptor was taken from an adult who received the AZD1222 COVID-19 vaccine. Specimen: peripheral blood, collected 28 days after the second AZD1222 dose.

CDR3 region: CASGTSREQYF. The CDR3 DNA reads TGTGCCAGCGGGACTTCTAGAGAGCAGTACTTC. The chain combines TRBV7-9 with TRBJ2-7; weak D call: TRBD2 (6 bases). The germline CDR1 and CDR2 sequences are SEHNR and FQNEAQ (reference sequence). The V and J ends lost 8 bases and 7 bases respectively, with 12 bases between them. This CDR3 is 11 amino acids long.